Presented here are 27 T cell receptor beta chains from one specimen sequenced in a study of blood T cell repertoires in COVID-19. Sequencing was performed with immunoSEQ multiplex PCR; in TCRdb, only in-frame clones are kept and a portion is missing. The repertoire holds around 100,000 clones, with more than 85% as singletons. Specimen: peripheral blood. All receptors derive from a human donor in a cohort sampled during active COVID-19.

Here the CDR3 reads CAIRTSGSTDTQYF. The CDR3, as DNA: TGTGCCATCAGGACTAGCGGGAGCACAGATACGCAGTATTTT. The chain carries TRBV10-3 and TRBJ2-3, with 10 bases that match TRBD2. J was trimmed by 0 bases and V by 6 bases; bases with no gene match: 0. Germline CDR1 ENHRY, CDR2 SYGVKD. The CDR3 sequence is 14 residues long.

CDR3 region: CASSLVGGTEAFF. The CDR3 DNA reads as TGTGCCAGCAGTTTGGTCGGGGGCACTGAAGCTTTCTTT. The rearrangement uses TRBV12-3 or TRBV12-4 and TRBJ1-1; a possible D gene is TRBD1 (5 bases). This CDR3 region has 13 residues. V was shortened by 3 bases and J by 4 bases, with 9 bases between the two germline ends.

This clone was counted between two and nine times. The rearrangement links TRBV19 to TRBJ1-2, with D hard to call. V lost 3 bases to trimming and J lost 4 bases, with 12 bases between them. This CDR3 contains 14 residues. Germline CDR1 reads LNHDA; CDR2 reads SQIVND (reference sequence). The chain's CDR3 is CASSIMEETYGYTF. CDR3 nucleotides: TGTGCCAGTAGTATTATGGAGGAGACCTATGGCTACACCTTC.

This chain connects TRBV29-1 to TRBJ1-2, with unresolved D. The V end lost 4 bases, the J end lost 1 base, and 4 bases lay between the germline ends. This CDR3 comprises 11 residues. Germline assignment: CDR1 SQVTM and CDR2 ANQGSEA. CDR3 nucleotides: TGCAGCGTTGGTAGTAACTATGGCTACACCTTC. Its translation: CSVGSNYGYTF.

The rearrangement links TRBV15 to TRBJ2-7; 8 bases match TRBD1. Trimming at V came to 3 bases and at J to 4 bases, leaving 5 bases not matched to a gene. The CDR3 spans 14 residues. CDR1 is LNHNV and CDR2 is YYDKDF in the germline V gene (reference sequence). CDR3 DNA: TGTGCCACCAGCAGCGGACAGGGCGAATACGAGCAGTACTTC. Encoded protein: CATSSGQGEYEQYF.

The chain has TRBV4-3 and TRBJ1-3, with D perhaps matching TRBD1 (6 bases). Per germline, CDR1 LGHNA and CDR2 YSLEER. The CDR3 is 15 amino acids. Between the trimmed V and J ends, which lost 5 bases and 1 base, there was a span of 12 bases. The CDR3 sequence: CASSSQDRSGNTIYF. CDR3 in DNA: TGCGCCAGCAGCTCCCAGGACAGATCTGGAAACACCATATATTTT.

This clone was seen more than once but under ten times. The CDR3 DNA reads TGTGCCAGCAGCCCTACGGGACTAGCGCTTTACAATGAGCAGTTCTTC. It is translated as CASSPTGLALYNEQFF. V is TRBV27 and J is TRBJ2-1, with 10 positions matching TRBD2. CDR3 length: 16 amino acids. With 6 bases clipped from V and 4 bases from J, the junction kept 9 bases outside the gene matches. CDR1 is MNHEY, CDR2 SMNVEV, per germline (reference sequence).

V is TRBV3-1 (or the pseudogene TRBV3-2) and J is TRBJ2-1, with a weak D call TRBD2 (5 bases). Germline values: CDR1 LGHDT, CDR2 YNNKEL (reference sequence). The CDR3 length is 16 residues. Trimming left V 4 bases short and J 7 bases short, with 20 bases between. DNA of the CDR3: TGTGCCAGCAGCCTACGCTTCATAGCGCAAGGAAATGAGCAGTTCTTC. Protein sequence: CASSLRFIAQGNEQFF.

The chain uses TRBV7-2 and TRBJ2-5; 11 bases agree with TRBD2. V lost 4 bases, J lost 1 base, and 5 bases stayed unmatched. This CDR3 spans 16 amino acids. CDR1 is SGHTA, CDR2 FQGNSA, per germline. The CDR3 bases are TGTGCCAGCAGCTCATGGACTAGCGGGCCCCAAGAGACCCAGTACTTC. This gives the protein CASSSWTSGPQETQYF.

The CDR3 sequence is CASSQAEGRVGTQYF. CDR3 in DNA: TGCGCCAGCAGCCAAGCTGAGGGCCGGGTCGGAACGCAGTATTTT. The chain joins TRBV4-1 to TRBJ2-3, with D possibly matching TRBD2 (5 bases). The CDR3 spans 15 residues. Germline values: CDR1 MGHRA, CDR2 YSYEKL. V dropped 1 base and J dropped 9 bases, with 17 bases sitting between them.

The V and J genes are TRBV29-1 and TRBJ2-2; 7 bases align to TRBD1. The trim removed 5 bases at V and 4 bases at J, leaving 7 bases unmatched. This CDR3 spans 14 amino acids. CDR1 and CDR2 (germline): SQVTM, ANQGSEA. In DNA form, the CDR3 reads TGCAGCGTTTTACAGGGGCCTACCACCGGGGAGCTGTTTTTT. Protein sequence: CSVLQGPTTGELFF.

The rearrangement links TRBV5-6 to TRBJ2-3; D possibly corresponds to TRBD2 (6 bases). There are 14 residues in the CDR3. Germline assignment: CDR1 SGHDT and CDR2 YYEEEE. Trimming left V 1 base short and J 7 bases short, with 13 bases between. This CDR3 reads CASSLRGIKNTQYF. The CDR3, as DNA: TGTGCCAGCAGCTTGCGGGGGATCAAAAATACGCAGTATTTT.

The chain couples TRBV5-6 to TRBJ1-6; D gene unclear. The CDR3 totals 16 residues. The V gene's germline CDR1 is SGHDT and CDR2 YYEEEE. The germline V and J ends were trimmed by 4 bases and 0 bases, with 11 bases remaining between them. The CDR3 DNA follows: TGTGCCAGCAGCCCACTTAGCAGCTCCTATAATTCACCCCTCCACTTT. Translation gives CASSPLSSSYNSPLHF.

The V call is TRBV6-2 or TRBV6-3, the J call TRBJ1-4; TRBD1 matches at 7 bases. The V gene end was trimmed by 5 bases and the J gene end by 5 bases; junction bases not matched to a gene: 5. The CDR3 is 14 amino acids. The germline gives CDR1 MNHEY, CDR2 SVGEGT. The DNA of the CDR3 is TGTGCCAGCAGTCCCGGGACAGAAAATGAAAAACTGTTTTTT. Translating gives CASSPGTENEKLFF.

V is TRBV18 and J is TRBJ1-1, with D maybe TRBD1 (5 bases). The CDR3 runs 13 residues. Germline V gives CDR1 KGHSH, CDR2 LQKENI. Between the trimmed V and J ends, which lost 5 bases and 11 bases, there was a span of 18 bases. In DNA, the CDR3 is TGTGCCAGCTCATTAAGGGGAGGAGGAGCGGCTTTCTTT. Translation: CASSLRGGGAAFF.

The chain combines TRBV7-6 with TRBJ2-3, with D possibly TRBD1 on 6 matching bases. The CDR3 extends over 16 amino acids. The germline V and J ends were trimmed by 2 bases and 0 bases, with 12 bases remaining between them. The germline V gene has CDR1 SGHVS and CDR2 FNYEAQ. CDR3 DNA: TGTGCCAGCAGCTTATCAGGGGACATCAGCACAGATACGCAGTATTTT. Translating gives CASSLSGDISTDTQYF.

CDR3: CASSPGRTGLAGGPYEQYF. The CDR3 bases are TGTGCCAGCTCACCAGGGAGGACAGGACTAGCGGGAGGTCCCTACGAGCAGTACTTC. The rearrangement joins TRBV18 to TRBJ2-7; 14 nucleotides align to TRBD2. Germline lookup yields CDR1 KGHSH and CDR2 LQKENI. The CDR3 runs 19 residues. V trimming: 2 bases; J trimming: 2 bases; junction bases outside the gene matches: 11.

This clone has just one count. The chain uses TRBV15 and TRBJ2-5; 9 bases map to TRBD2. V was clipped by 1 base and J by 5 bases; unmatched bases: 5. The CDR3 totals 15 residues. Looked up from germline, CDR1 is LNHNV and CDR2 is YYDKDF (reference sequence). CDR3 bases: TGTGCCACCAGCAGAGTAGCGGGGGTGCGGGAGACCCAGTACTTC. Translation gives CATSRVAGVRETQYF.

The chain couples TRBV9 to TRBJ2-5; TRBD2 matches at 10 bases. The CDR3 loop spans 15 amino acids. Germline values: CDR1 SGDLS, CDR2 YYNGEE. With V trimmed by 2 bases and J by 0 bases, 1 base remained unmatched. The DNA for the CDR3 is TGTGCCAGCAGCGTTAGCGGGAGGTACCAAGAGACCCAGTACTTC. This codes for CASSVSGRYQETQYF.

The rearrangement links TRBV30 to TRBJ1-2, with 9 nucleotides matching TRBD1. Per germline, CDR1 GTSNPN and CDR2 SVGIG (reference sequence). The CDR3 sequence is 14 residues long. J gave up 8 bases and V 2 bases, and 9 bases lay outside the gene matches. CDR3 DNA sequence: TGTGCCTGGAGTCATTACAGGGGGCGACGGGGCTACACCTTC. Its protein is CAWSHYRGRRGYTF.

This chain uses TRBV9 with TRBJ2-2, with D perhaps matching TRBD2 (6 bases). Germline V gene sequence: CDR1 SGDLS, CDR2 YYNGEE. Trimming pared 2 bases from V and 5 bases from J, leaving 13 bases between. The CDR3 sequence is 15 residues long. The CDR3 loop reads CASSVPGLGTGELFF. The CDR3, as DNA: TGTGCCAGCAGCGTCCCGGGACTGGGGACCGGGGAGCTGTTTTTT. Full variable domain (outside the CDR3, taken from reference TRBV9 and TRBJ2-2): DSGVTQTPKHLITATGQRVTLRCSPRSGDLSVYWYQQSLDQGLQFLIQYYNGEERAKGNILERFSAQQFPDLHSELNLSSLELGDSALYFCASSVPGLGTGELFFGEGSRLTVL.

This clone was seen only once. The rearrangement uses TRBV9 and TRBJ2-3; possible D gene TRBD2, 5 bases. Trimming took off 3 bases at V and 6 bases at J, with 20 bases between the two ends. Germline CDR1 and CDR2: SGDLS and YYNGEE. This CDR3 has 16 amino acids. The CDR3 sequence: CASSARRPTVGDTQYF. CDR3 nucleotides: TGTGCCAGCAGCGCCCGGAGGCCTACCGTGGGGGATACGCAGTATTTT.

This chain links TRBV7-2 with TRBJ1-6; D remains unclear. Germline lookup yields CDR1 SGHTA and CDR2 FQGNSA. The CDR3 spans 16 residues. Trimming shortened V by 5 bases and J by 0 bases, and 11 bases separated the two germline ends. CDR3 sequence (DNA): TGTGCCAGCAGCCCATACACCAGCTCCTATAATTCACCCCTCCACTTT. Translation gives CASSPYTSSYNSPLHF.

The chain has TRBV29-1 and TRBJ2-3, with a tentative D call TRBD2 (6 bases). The CDR3 consists of 14 residues. Germline assignment: CDR1 SQVTM and CDR2 ANQGSEA. Trimming left V 3 bases short and J 0 bases short, with 10 bases between. The CDR3 DNA reads TGCAGCGTTGATGTAGCGGCTAGCACAGATACGCAGTATTTT. The encoded protein is CSVDVAASTDTQYF.

The rearrangement links TRBV24-1 to TRBJ2-3; D is undetermined. Trimming cost V 2 bases and J 0 bases, with 2 bases left between them. The length of the CDR3 is 13 residues. Germline lookup yields CDR1 KGHDR and CDR2 SFDVKD. Here the CDR3 DNA reads TGTGCCACCAGTGATTCAAGCACAGATACGCAGTATTTT. Translation gives CATSDSSTDTQYF.

V and J are TRBV5-6 and TRBJ2-3; perhaps TRBD1 as D (6 bases). Germline assignment: CDR1 SGHDT and CDR2 YYEEEE. This CDR3 has 15 amino acids. V gave up 0 bases and J gave up 1 base, with 9 bases separating them. CDR3: CASSLDYRGTDTQYF. In DNA form, the CDR3 reads TGTGCCAGCAGCTTGGACTACAGGGGCACAGATACGCAGTATTTT.

The rearrangement links TRBV28 to TRBJ2-7; 8 positions agree with TRBD2. The V and J ends lost 4 bases and 2 bases, in that order; junction bases with no gene match: 4. This CDR3 region has 14 residues. CDR1 and CDR2 from the germline V gene are MDHEN and SYDVKM. The DNA for the CDR3 is TGTGCCAGCAGTTCAGGCGGGGGGCCCTACGAGCAGTACTTC. Protein product: CASSSGGGPYEQYF.